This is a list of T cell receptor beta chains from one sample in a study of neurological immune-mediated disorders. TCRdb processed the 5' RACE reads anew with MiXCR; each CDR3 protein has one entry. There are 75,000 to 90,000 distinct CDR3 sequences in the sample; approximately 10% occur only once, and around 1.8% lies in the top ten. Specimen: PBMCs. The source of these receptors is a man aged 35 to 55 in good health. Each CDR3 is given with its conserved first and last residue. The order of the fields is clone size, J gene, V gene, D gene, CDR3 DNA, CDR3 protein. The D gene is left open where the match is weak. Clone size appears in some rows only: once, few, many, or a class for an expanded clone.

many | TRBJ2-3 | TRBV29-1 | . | TGCAGCGTTGCTCCCGACACAGATACGCAGTATTTT | CSVAPDTDTQYF
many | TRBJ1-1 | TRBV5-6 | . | TGTGCCAGCAGCTTGACGAGGGTAAGGTTGAACACTGAAGCTTTCTTT | CASSLTRVRLNTEAFF
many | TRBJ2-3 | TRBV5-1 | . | TGCGCCAGCAGCCTGGGACTCACAGATACGCAGTATTTT | CASSLGLTDTQYF
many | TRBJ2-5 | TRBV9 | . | TGTGCCAGCAGCGTAACCCAGGGCGGGCGAGAGACCCAGTACTTC | CASSVTQGGRETQYF
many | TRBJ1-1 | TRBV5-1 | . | TGCGCCAGCAAGACGACGATGAACACTGAAGCTTTCTTT | CASKTTMNTEAFF
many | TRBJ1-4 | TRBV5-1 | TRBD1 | TGCGCCAGTAAAACAGGGGGCGGCGAAAAACTGTTTTTT | CASKTGGGEKLFF
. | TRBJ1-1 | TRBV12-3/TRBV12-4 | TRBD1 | TGTGCCAGCAGTTTTGGGACAGTATTTAACACTGAAGCTTTCTTT | CASSFGTVFNTEAFF
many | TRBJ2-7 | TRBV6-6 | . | TGTGCCAGCAGTTATGTGGCGAACGAGCAGTACTTC | CASSYVANEQYF
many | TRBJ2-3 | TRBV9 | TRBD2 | TGTGCCAGCAGCCTAAGGCGGGGGATCACAGATACGCAGTATTTT | CASSLRRGITDTQYF
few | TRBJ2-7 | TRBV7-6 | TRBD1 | TGTGCCAGCAGACCTGGACAGGGACCCTACGAGCAGTACTTC | CASRPGQGPYEQYF